The 11 T cell receptor beta chains in this list originate from one sample, sequenced in a study of T cell repertoires in cytomegalovirus infection. Their antigens remain unidentified. TCRdb re-derived calls from the reads in MiXCR, one entry per CDR3 protein. The profile covers approximately 340,000 distinct CDR3 sequences, with roughly 28% appearing a single time and about 19% taken by the ten largest. Sequencing was performed on cultured PBMCs, taken from culture after CMV antigen stimulation. These receptors came from a human donor in good health (CMV status not recorded). Some clones in this sample may be carry-over from other donors' samples.

The chain recombines TRBV12-3 or TRBV12-4 with TRBJ2-7, with D maybe TRBD2 (6 bases). There are 11 residues in the CDR3. V dropped 6 bases and J dropped 11 bases, with 14 bases sitting between them. The CDR3 coding sequence is TGTGCCAGCAGCGCGGGGTTCACAGAGTACTTC. Its translation is CASSAGFTEYF.

This clonotype came up a few times. The chain is built from TRBV12-3 or TRBV12-4 and TRBJ2-6, with 15 bases matching TRBD2. This CDR3 has 21 amino acids. J was trimmed by 0 bases and V by 6 bases; bases with no gene match: 12. In nucleotides, the CDR3 is TGTGCCAGCAGGGGGGTCGGGACTAGCGGGGGGAAGAGCTCTGGGGCCAACGTCCTGACTTTC. It is translated as CASRGVGTSGGKSSGANVLTF.

Concerning this clonotype: A much larger clone differs from this one at a single base, so this may be a read error. The V call is TRBV18, the J call TRBJ1-2, with D perhaps TRBD1 (6 bases). The CDR3 runs 13 residues. Germline V lookup: CDR1 KGHSH, CDR2 LQKENI. CDR3 loop: CASSSTGRYGYPF. The CDR3, as DNA: TGTGCCAGCTCATCGACAGGACGCTATGGCTACCCCTTC.

This clonotype was detected ten times or more. This chain connects TRBV7-2 to TRBJ2-5; maybe TRBD2 (5 bases). Germline CDR1 SGHTA, CDR2 FQGNSA. There are 15 residues in the CDR3. V gave up 5 bases and J gave up 4 bases, with 17 bases separating them. CDR3 sequence: CASSHPRVGIETQYF. The CDR3 DNA reads TGTGCCAGCAGCCATCCGAGGGTGGGAATAGAGACCCAGTACTTC.

The genes are TRBV7-2 and TRBJ2-2; maybe TRBD1 (6 bases). V was pared by 0 bases and J by 7 bases, with 9 bases between. Germline V gene lookup returns CDR1 SGHTA and CDR2 FQGNSA. This CDR3 contains 14 residues. The CDR3 reads CASSLAGGIGELFF. Written as DNA, the CDR3 is TGTGCCAGCAGCTTAGCTGGGGGCATCGGGGAGCTGTTTTTT.

This clonotype was observed at least ten times. The CDR3 spells CASSWGQSEQYF. The CDR3 DNA follows: TGTGCCAGCAGTTGGGGACAGTCCGAGCAGTACTTC. V and J are TRBV12-3 or TRBV12-4 and TRBJ2-7, with 7 nucleotides matching TRBD1. There are 12 residues in the CDR3. V was clipped by 4 bases and J by 6 bases; unmatched bases: 3.

This clonotype was counted between two and nine times. The CDR3 sequence: CASSSVGADGYTF. The CDR3 bases are TGTGCCAGCAGTTCGGTGGGGGCGGATGGCTACACCTTC. The V and J genes are TRBV28 and TRBJ1-2; D possibly corresponds to TRBD1 (6 bases). The CDR3 loop spans 13 amino acids. Germline CDR1 and CDR2: MDHEN and SYDVKM. Trimming shortened V by 4 bases and J by 6 bases, and 12 bases separated the two germline ends.

The chain is built from TRBV12-3 or TRBV12-4 and TRBJ2-1; D is perhaps TRBD1 or TRBD2 (5 bases each). The CDR3 is made up of 14 amino acids. V lost 7 bases and J lost 2, with 12 bases in between. CDR3 nucleotide sequence: TGTGCCAGCAAGGGGAGCACTGCCTACAATGAGCAGTTCTTC. Its protein is CASKGSTAYNEQFF.

J is TRBJ2-7 and V is TRBV20-1, with D perhaps TRBD2 (5 bases). V shed 3 bases and J shed 7 bases, with 13 bases lying between them. The CDR3 sequence is 12 residues long. Per germline, CDR1 DFQATT and CDR2 SNEGSKA (reference sequence). DNA of the CDR3: TGCAGTGCTAGCCGAGGGAACGGGGAGCAGTACTTC. Encoded protein: CSASRGNGEQYF.

This clonotype was recorded many times. The V call is TRBV12-3 or TRBV12-4, the J call TRBJ2-7; 7 bases match TRBD1. The CDR3 sequence is 14 residues long. The J segment lost 4 bases and the V segment lost 6 bases, leaving 9 bases of the junction unmatched. For the CDR3, the DNA is TGTGCCAGCAGACCAACAGGGGCTCAATACGAGCAGTACTTC. This sequence encodes CASRPTGAQYEQYF.

The chain uses TRBV7-8 and TRBJ1-1, with D tentatively TRBD1 (5 bases). The CDR3 loop spans 15 amino acids. The V and J ends lost 5 bases and 3 bases respectively, with 16 bases between them. Germline-derived CDR1 and CDR2 are SGHVS and FQNEAQ. CDR3 residues: CASSLLQGADTEAFF. In DNA, the CDR3 is TGTGCCAGCAGCCTACTCCAGGGCGCGGACACTGAAGCTTTCTTT.